This entry lists 16 T cell receptor beta chains sequenced from one sample in a study of beta chain features in type 1 diabetes. Of the isolated RNA, all was reverse transcribed, and so the sequenced material was expressed TCRB transcripts. Generated by immunoSEQ multiplex PCR, the TCRdb table keeps only in-frame clones and is missing some. The sample carries 900,000 or so clones, under 20% recorded once. The sequencing input was naive CD4+ T cells from blood. The receptor source for this set is a woman aged 18-35 years in good health.

V and J are TRBV10-3 and TRBJ2-1; TRBD2 agrees at 11 bases. CDR3 length: 15 residues. The V gene end was trimmed by 4 bases and the J gene end by 8 bases; junction bases not matched to a gene: 7. Germline V CDR1 and CDR2: ENHRY, SYGVKD. The CDR3 here is CAISAGLADFHEQFF. The CDR3 nucleotides are TGTGCCATCAGTGCGGGACTAGCGGATTTTCATGAGCAGTTCTTC.

The rearrangement links TRBV2 to TRBJ2-7, with 11 bases that match TRBD2. The CDR3 loop spans 18 amino acids. The junction had 11 bases not matched to a gene; V was cut back by 4 bases and J by 0 bases. The germline gives CDR1 SNHLY, CDR2 FYNNEI. CDR3 DNA: TGTGCCAGCAGTGCCTTTGCTAGCGGGAGGACGAGCTCCTACGAGCAGTACTTC. Translation: CASSAFASGRTSSYEQYF.

This clone was observed a single time. The J gene is TRBJ1-1, the V gene TRBV27; no reliable D call. Per the germline V gene, CDR1 is MNHEY and CDR2 is SMNVEV (reference sequence). The V and J ends lost 3 bases and 0 bases respectively, with 17 bases between them. CDR3 length: 17 amino acids. CDR3 region: CASSFRVTLGMNTEAFF. The CDR3 DNA sequence: TGTGCCAGCAGTTTCCGGGTGACCCTGGGGATGAACACTGAAGCTTTCTTT.

This clone was picked up a small number of times. The chain employs TRBV7-2 and TRBJ2-3; 7 nucleotides line up with TRBD2. With 1 base clipped from V and 6 bases from J, the junction kept 4 bases outside the gene matches. CDR1 is SGHTA and CDR2 is FQGNSA in the germline V gene. The CDR3 has 14 residues. CDR3 region: CASSLVASGDTQYF. Here the CDR3 DNA reads TGTGCCAGCAGCTTAGTTGCTAGCGGTGATACGCAGTATTTT.

This clone was picked up many times. V and J are TRBV14 and TRBJ1-2; tentatively, D is TRBD1 (5 bases). V was shortened by 4 bases and J by 3 bases, with 15 bases between the two germline ends. The length of the CDR3 is 15 residues. Germline V gene data show CDR1 as SGHDN and CDR2 as FVKESK. CDR3 DNA sequence: TGTGCCAGCAGCCCTCGGGGGTTCGCGGACTATGGCTACACCTTC. It translates to CASSPRGFADYGYTF.

This clone was counted a few times. The chain joins TRBV29-1 to TRBJ2-2; the D is unclear. Germline V CDR1 and CDR2: SQVTM, ANQGSEA. The ends were cut back, 0 bases at V and 7 bases at J, with 15 bases in the middle. This CDR3 is built from 15 residues. The CDR3 DNA is TGCAGCGTTGAAGATCGGGCCAGTAATAGCGGGGAGCTGTTTTTT. This codes for CSVEDRASNSGELFF.

This clone has a handful of counts. Other DNA sequences in the sample encode the same CDR3. The V gene is TRBV6-5, the J gene TRBJ2-7; 14 bases map to TRBD2. The junction had 0 bases not matched to a gene; V was cut back by 5 bases and J by 3 bases. The CDR3 consists of 14 residues. Germline CDR1 and CDR2: MNHEY and SVGAGI. As DNA, the CDR3 is TGTGCCAGCAGTGGGACTAGCGGGAGCTACGAGCAGTACTTC. Translated: CASSGTSGSYEQYF.

This chain links TRBV9 with TRBJ2-1, with D maybe TRBD2 (5 bases). Germline V lookup: CDR1 SGDLS, CDR2 YYNGEE. The V end was cut by 0 bases, the J end by 7 bases, with 11 bases between. The CDR3 runs to 14 residues. The CDR3 DNA reads TGTGCCAGCAGCGTAGGAACTAGAGCTAATGAGCAGTTCTTC. Its protein product is CASSVGTRANEQFF.

The V call is TRBV19, the J call TRBJ2-1, with D tentatively TRBD1 or TRBD2 (5 bases each). CDR3 length equals 16 residues. From germline, CDR1 is LNHDA and CDR2 SQIVND (reference sequence). Between the trimmed V and J ends, which lost 5 bases and 1 base, there was a span of 15 bases. CDR3 nucleotides: TGTGCCAGTAGTCCCGAGGGGCAGGGTTCCTACAATGAGCAGTTCTTC. Amino acids: CASSPEGQGSYNEQFF.

This clone was seen a few times. The V and J genes are TRBV7-9 and TRBJ2-2; D remains ambiguous. The CDR3 is made up of 15 amino acids. Germline V lookup: CDR1 SEHNR, CDR2 FQNEAQ (reference sequence). Trimming pared 1 base from V and 1 base from J, leaving 7 bases between. As DNA, the CDR3 is TGTGCCAGCAGCTTAGGAGTAGGGAACACCGGGGAGCTGTTTTTT. Translated: CASSLGVGNTGELFF.

This clone came up a few times. V gene TRBV4-2 combines with J gene TRBJ1-4, with D hard to call. Germline CDR1 reads LGHNA; CDR2 reads YNFKEQ. This CDR3 spans 13 amino acids. Trimming removed 3 bases from V and 8 bases from J, with 10 bases in between. The CDR3 is CASSHAAAEKLFF. In nucleotides, the CDR3 is TGTGCCAGCAGCCACGCCGCCGCCGAAAAACTGTTTTTT.

This chain connects TRBV7-9 to TRBJ2-7; D remains unclear. Germline lookup yields CDR1 SEHNR and CDR2 FQNEAQ (reference sequence). Between the trimmed V and J ends, which lost 2 bases and 3 bases, there was a span of 8 bases. This CDR3 has 13 residues. Here the CDR3 reads CASSLWVNYEQYF. CDR3 nucleotides: TGTGCCAGCAGCTTATGGGTAAACTACGAGCAGTACTTC.

This clone has just a few counts. V usage is TRBV7-2 and J usage is TRBJ1-2; no definite D call. Trimming took off 5 bases at V and 7 bases at J, with 11 bases between the two ends. Germline-derived CDR1 and CDR2 are SGHTA and FQGNSA. CDR3 size: 12 residues. The DNA for the CDR3 is TGTGCCAGCAGCCAAGACGGTTTTGGCTACACCTTC. Residues: CASSQDGFGYTF.

The chain employs TRBV7-2 and TRBJ2-7, with D hard to call. CDR1 and CDR2 from the germline V gene are SGHTA and FQGNSA. This CDR3 has 14 amino acids. V lost 0 bases, J lost 6 bases, and 12 bases lay in between. CDR3 in amino acids: CASSLANSLGEQYF. The CDR3 coding sequence is TGTGCCAGCAGCTTAGCAAATTCGTTAGGCGAGCAGTACTTC. The complete variable domain, with remaining parts taken from reference TRBV7-2 and TRBJ2-7, reads GAGVSQSPSNKVTEKGKDVELRCDPISGHTALYWYRQSLGQGLEFLIYFQGNSAPDKSGLPSDRFSAERTGGSVSTLTIQRTQQEDSAVYLCASSLANSLGEQYFGPGTRLTVT.

The V gene is TRBV6-5, the J gene TRBJ2-3; D remains unclear. The V gene lost 9 bases and the J gene lost 1 base, with 11 bases spanning the gap. The CDR3 contains 13 residues. Germline V CDR1 and CDR2: MNHEY, SVGAGI. The CDR3 DNA reads as TGTGCCAGTCTTAGGCCCGGCACAGATACGCAGTATTTT. This gives the protein CASLRPGTDTQYF.

This clone was observed a few times. The chain joins TRBV29-1 to TRBJ1-4; no clear D. CDR3 length: 13 amino acids. Trimming took 4 bases from V and 3 from J, leaving 9 bases between them. Germline assignment: CDR1 SQVTM and CDR2 ANQGSEA. The CDR3 DNA follows: TGCAGCGTTGGTTCCAGGTCTAATGAAAAACTGTTTTTT. Translated, it gives CSVGSRSNEKLFF.